These 23 T cell receptor beta chains were sequenced from one sample in a study of shared clonotypes between healthy human individuals. TCRdb's copy holds only in-frame clones and misses some; the assay was immunoSEQ multiplex PCR. The sample lists 2 million to 2.5 million clones; 92% were seen once. The specimen was naive CD4+ T cells from PBMCs. Subset reported: CD45RA+ positively selected. Receptors originate from a man aged 18 to 30 in good health. Some clones in this sample may be carry-over from other donors' samples.

This chain connects TRBV7-8 to TRBJ2-7, with 9 bases fitting TRBD2. V was pared by 4 bases and J by 2 bases, with 3 bases of the junction left unmatched. The germline V gene has CDR1 SGHVS and CDR2 FQNEAQ. The CDR3 consists of 14 residues. The DNA for the CDR3 is TGTGCCAGCAGCTGGACTAGCGACCCCTACGAGCAGTACTTC. Its translation is CASSWTSDPYEQYF.

The DNA for the CDR3 is TGTGCCAGCTCACCTACGGAATCGGGAGATACGCAGTATTTT. It codes for CASSPTESGDTQYF. The chain couples TRBV18 to TRBJ2-3; D is uncertain. Germline CDR1 is KGHSH and CDR2 is LQKENI. V dropped 3 bases and J dropped 5 bases, with 12 bases sitting between them. The CDR3 is 14 residues long.

The rearrangement links TRBV28 to TRBJ2-1; 10 bases map to TRBD2. The junction had 7 bases not matched to a gene; V was cut back by 3 bases and J by 8 bases. The CDR3 is 15 residues long. Germline-derived CDR1 and CDR2 are MDHEN and SYDVKM. CDR3 DNA sequence: TGTGCCAGCAGTTTTGCTAGCGGGAGTTCAGATGAGCAGTTCTTC. Its translation is CASSFASGSSDEQFF.

This clone was found a few times. The CDR3 loop reads CAWTHTEAFF. CDR3 sequence (DNA): TGTGCCTGGACCCACACTGAAGCTTTCTTT. The gene calls are TRBV30 and TRBJ1-1; D not resolved. V shed 4 bases and J shed 3 bases, with 3 bases lying between them. Germline V gene sequence: CDR1 GTSNPN, CDR2 SVGIG (reference sequence). CDR3 length: 10 amino acids.

Comments on this clone: The same CDR3 also results from other DNA sequences found in this sample. The chain joins TRBV5-1 to TRBJ1-2; D is unclear. The germline V gene has CDR1 SGHRS and CDR2 YFSETQ. This CDR3 has 14 amino acids. Trimming cost V 4 bases and J 2 bases, with 12 bases left between them. CDR3 sequence (DNA): TGCGCCAGCAGCCTGTCGGGAGGGAACTATGGCTACACCTTC. It yields the protein CASSLSGGNYGYTF. Combining the CDR3 with reference TRBV5-1 and TRBJ1-2 gives the whole variable domain KAGVTQTPRYLIKTRGQQVTLSCSPISGHRSVSWYQQTPGQGLQFLFEYFSETQRNKGNFPGRFSGRQFSNSRSEMNVSTLELGDSALYLCASSLSGGNYGYTFGSGTRLTVV.

The V and J genes are TRBV7-9 and TRBJ2-5; D might be TRBD2 (6 bases). Deletions cut 3 bases from V and 5 bases from J, with 19 bases between. Germline loops: CDR1 SEHNR, CDR2 FQNEAQ (reference sequence). CDR3 length: 16 residues. CDR3 region: CASSFVSGLKVETQYF. The CDR3 DNA reads as TGTGCCAGCAGCTTCGTTTCGGGACTTAAAGTGGAGACCCAGTACTTC.

The CDR3: CASSSGQGSFNPYEQYF. As DNA, the CDR3 is TGTGCCAGCAGCTCCGGACAGGGGTCCTTTAATCCCTACGAGCAGTACTTC. The rearrangement joins TRBV5-4 to TRBJ2-7; 9 nucleotides line up with TRBD1. The V segment lost 3 bases and the J segment 2 bases; nucleotides outside the gene matches: 12. The CDR3 is 17 amino acids. Germline CDR1 and CDR2: SGHNT and YYREEE (reference sequence).

The chain uses TRBV4-1 and TRBJ2-5; D remains ambiguous. Trimming took off 0 bases at V and 9 bases at J, with 11 bases between the two ends. CDR3 length: 13 amino acids. Germline-derived CDR1 and CDR2 are MGHRA and YSYEKL. In nucleotides, the CDR3 is TGCGCCAGCAGCCAAGATCTCCCGGGCCCCCAGTACTTC. Amino acids: CASSQDLPGPQYF.

The CDR3 region has the DNA TGTGCCAGCAGCTCCAAGGACAGGGGGGCCTACGAGCAGTACTTC. Encoded protein: CASSSKDRGAYEQYF. The gene calls are TRBV7-2 and TRBJ2-5, with TRBD1 matching 10 bases. TRBJ2-7 explains the end of the DNA better; the J call may be wrong. The CDR3 is 15 amino acids. CDR1 SGHTA and CDR2 FQGNSA come from the germline V gene.

This clone was seen only once. The J gene is TRBJ1-1, the V gene TRBV28; tentative D call: TRBD1 (6 bases). Germline V CDR1 and CDR2: MDHEN, SYDVKM. This CDR3 contains 16 residues. V was pared by 2 bases and J by 2 bases, with 15 bases between. The CDR3 DNA reads TGTGCCAGCAGTTTAGGGGGGGGCGCAGATAACACTGAAGCTTTCTTT. It translates to CASSLGGGADNTEAFF.

The genes are TRBV11-2 and TRBJ2-1; D is unresolved. The CDR3 is 14 amino acids. The germline V gene encodes CDR1 SGHAT and CDR2 FQNNGV. Trimming stripped 5 bases from V and 8 bases from J, with 16 bases between. The CDR3 DNA reads TGTGCCAGCAGCCTTCAGGATAACGCGGATGAGCAGTTCTTC. As protein: CASSLQDNADEQFF.

The CDR3 coding sequence is TGTGCCAGCAGAAGGACTAGCGTAAGTTCCTACGAGCAGTACTTC. This codes for CASRRTSVSSYEQYF. The chain joins TRBV7-8 to TRBJ2-7; TRBD2 matches at 9 bases. From germline, CDR1 is SGHVS and CDR2 FQNEAQ. The junction had 7 bases not matched to a gene; V was cut back by 6 bases and J by 1 base. The CDR3 has 15 amino acids.

This clone showed up just once. The same CDR3 is also encoded by other DNA sequences in this sample. This chain connects TRBV19 to TRBJ2-1; TRBD2 agrees at 7 bases. This CDR3 spans 13 amino acids. With V trimmed by 1 base and J by 9 bases, 3 bases remained unmatched. The germline CDR1 and CDR2 sequences are LNHDA and SQIVND (reference sequence). The DNA for the CDR3 is TGTGCCAGTAGTATAGGACTAGCTAGTGAGCAGTTCTTC. Translating gives CASSIGLASEQFF.

The chain joins TRBV5-4 to TRBJ2-1; 8 bases align to TRBD2. The CDR3 covers 16 residues. V was clipped by 1 base and J by 2 bases; unmatched bases: 5. Looked up from germline, CDR1 is SGHNT and CDR2 is YYREEE (reference sequence). CDR3 coding DNA: TGTGCCAGCAGCTTGCCCACTAGCGGAGCCTACAATGAGCAGTTCTTC. Protein sequence: CASSLPTSGAYNEQFF.

J is TRBJ2-7 and V is TRBV5-1; D is perhaps TRBD1 or TRBD2 (6 bases each). Germline V gene lookup returns CDR1 SGHRS and CDR2 YFSETQ. The CDR3 is made up of 15 amino acids. Deletions cut 0 bases from V and 3 bases from J, with 13 bases between. The CDR3 bases are TGCGCCAGCAGCTTGGTACCCGGGGGCCGCTACGAGCAGTACTTC. The encoded protein is CASSLVPGGRYEQYF.

The rearrangement links TRBV2 to TRBJ2-5; TRBD2 is a possible D gene (6 bases). CDR1 and CDR2 from the germline V gene are SNHLY and FYNNEI. V gave up 7 bases and J gave up 2 bases, with 14 bases separating them. There are 14 residues in the CDR3. In DNA, the CDR3 is TGTGCCAGCATGTCGTTAAGCGGGCAAGAGACCCAGTACTTC. It specifies CASMSLSGQETQYF.

This sequence joins TRBV25-1 and TRBJ2-6; maybe TRBD2 (6 bases). This CDR3 has 18 residues. V was pared by 6 bases and J by 1 base, with 19 bases between. CDR1 and CDR2 from the germline V gene are MGHDK and SYGVNS. This CDR3 is CASSGGSLGSSGANVLTF. CDR3 DNA sequence: TGTGCCAGCAGCGGAGGGTCTCTCGGGAGTTCTGGGGCCAACGTCCTGACTTTC.

V gene TRBV7-8 combines with J gene TRBJ2-3; 9 nucleotides agree with TRBD2. Germline values: CDR1 SGHVS, CDR2 FQNEAQ. The V and J ends lost 1 base and 6 bases, in that order; junction bases with no gene match: 11. This CDR3 is built from 17 residues. CDR3 DNA: TGTGCCAGCAGCTTAGGGGGGTCTAGCGGGATAGGGGATACGCAGTATTTT. Its translation: CASSLGGSSGIGDTQYF.

This clone was detected once. The chain joins TRBV2 to TRBJ1-1, with TRBD1 matching 11 bases. Germline V gene data show CDR1 as SNHLY and CDR2 as FYNNEI. V was pared by 7 bases and J by 5 bases, with 6 bases of the junction left unmatched. This CDR3 is 14 amino acids long. CDR3: CASTGQGAWTEAFF. As DNA, the CDR3 is TGTGCCAGCACCGGACAGGGGGCTTGGACTGAAGCTTTCTTT.

V usage is TRBV11-2 and J usage is TRBJ2-7; 8 nucleotides agree with TRBD2. The junction had 13 bases not matched to a gene; V was cut back by 2 bases and J by 4 bases. Germline V CDR1 and CDR2: SGHAT, FQNNGV. This CDR3 is built from 17 residues. In DNA form, the CDR3 reads TGTGCCAGCAGCTTACGACTCCGAGGACTAGCTGGTTACGAGCAGTACTTC. Amino acids: CASSLRLRGLAGYEQYF.

The chain recombines TRBV15 with TRBJ2-4; TRBD1 aligns across 7 bases. The length of the CDR3 is 14 residues. Unmatched junction bases numbered 2, after V lost 0 bases and J lost 6 bases. Germline V gene sequence: CDR1 LNHNV, CDR2 YYDKDF (reference sequence). CDR3 sequence reads: CATSREAGGNIQYF. In DNA form, the CDR3 reads TGTGCCACCAGCAGAGAGGCAGGGGGAAACATTCAGTACTTC.

The chain uses TRBV28 and TRBJ2-5; 13 bases fit TRBD2. With 10 bases clipped from V and 5 bases from J, the junction kept 16 bases outside the gene matches. Germline V gives CDR1 MDHEN, CDR2 SYDVKM. This CDR3 contains 17 residues. CDR3 bases: TGTGCCACCCCATGGGAAGGAGGGACTAGCGGGAACGAGACCCAGTACTTC. Translation: CATPWEGGTSGNETQYF.

The chain has TRBV5-1 and TRBJ2-3; TRBD1 is a possible D gene (5 bases). CDR1 and CDR2 (germline): SGHRS, YFSETQ. The CDR3 runs 14 residues. V shed 4 bases and J shed 6 bases, with 15 bases lying between them. CDR3 residues: CASSPGHAADTQYF. The CDR3 coding sequence is TGCGCCAGCAGCCCCGGACACGCTGCCGATACGCAGTATTTT. Based on the CDR3 plus reference TRBV5-1 and TRBJ2-3, the full variable domain is KAGVTQTPRYLIKTRGQQVTLSCSPISGHRSVSWYQQTPGQGLQFLFEYFSETQRNKGNFPGRFSGRQFSNSRSEMNVSTLELGDSALYLCASSPGHAADTQYFGPGTRLTVL.